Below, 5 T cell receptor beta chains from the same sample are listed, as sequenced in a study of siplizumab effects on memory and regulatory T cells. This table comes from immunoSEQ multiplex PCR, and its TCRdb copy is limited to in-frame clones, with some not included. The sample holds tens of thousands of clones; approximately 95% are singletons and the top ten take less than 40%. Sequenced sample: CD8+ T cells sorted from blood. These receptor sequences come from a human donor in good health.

CDR3 region: CASSLSPNTEAFF. The DNA of the CDR3 is TGCGCCAGCAGCTTGAGTCCGAACACTGAAGCTTTCTTT. The chain uses TRBV5-1 and TRBJ1-1; D is ambiguous. CDR1 is SGHRS and CDR2 is YFSETQ in the germline V gene. The ends were cut back, 1 base at V and 1 base at J, with 5 bases in the middle. The CDR3 covers 13 residues.

CDR3 protein: CASSFRPDTQYF. The CDR3 bases are TGTGCCAGCAGCTTCCGTCCAGATACGCAGTATTTT. The genes are TRBV11-3 and TRBJ2-3, with D unresolved. The CDR3 loop spans 12 amino acids. V was shortened by 3 bases and J by 4 bases, with 5 bases between the two germline ends. CDR1 SGHNT and CDR2 YENEEA come from the germline V gene.

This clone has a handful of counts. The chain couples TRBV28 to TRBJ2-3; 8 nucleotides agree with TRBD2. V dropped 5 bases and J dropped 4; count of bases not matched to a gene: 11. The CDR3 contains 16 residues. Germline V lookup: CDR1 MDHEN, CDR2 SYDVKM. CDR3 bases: TGTGCCAGCAGTCCTATCTCGGGACTAGAGGCAGATACGCAGTATTTT. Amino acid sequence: CASSPISGLEADTQYF.

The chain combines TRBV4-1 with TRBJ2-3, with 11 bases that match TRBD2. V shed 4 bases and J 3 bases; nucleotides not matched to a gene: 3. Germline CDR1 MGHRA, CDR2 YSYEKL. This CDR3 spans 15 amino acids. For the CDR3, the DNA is TGCGCCAGCAGCCCCCTAGCGGGAGGAACAGATACGCAGTATTTT. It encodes CASSPLAGGTDTQYF.

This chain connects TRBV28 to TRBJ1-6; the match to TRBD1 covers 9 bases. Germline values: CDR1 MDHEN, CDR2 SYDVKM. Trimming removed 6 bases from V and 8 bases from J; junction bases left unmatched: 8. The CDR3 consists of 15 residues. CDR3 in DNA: TGTGCCAGCAGGCCAACAGGGGGCTGGGATTCACCCCTCCACTTT. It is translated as CASRPTGGWDSPLHF.